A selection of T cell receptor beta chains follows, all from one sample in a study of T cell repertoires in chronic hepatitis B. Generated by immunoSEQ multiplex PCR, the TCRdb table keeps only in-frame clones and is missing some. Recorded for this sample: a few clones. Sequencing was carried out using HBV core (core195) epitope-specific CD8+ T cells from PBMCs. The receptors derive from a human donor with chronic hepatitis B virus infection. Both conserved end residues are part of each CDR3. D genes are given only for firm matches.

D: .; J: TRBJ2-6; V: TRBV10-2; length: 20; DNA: TGCGCCAGCAGTTGCGGAACCACTTCTAACAAACAAAGTCGGGCCAACGTCCTGACTTTC; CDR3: CASSCGTTSNKQSRANVLTF